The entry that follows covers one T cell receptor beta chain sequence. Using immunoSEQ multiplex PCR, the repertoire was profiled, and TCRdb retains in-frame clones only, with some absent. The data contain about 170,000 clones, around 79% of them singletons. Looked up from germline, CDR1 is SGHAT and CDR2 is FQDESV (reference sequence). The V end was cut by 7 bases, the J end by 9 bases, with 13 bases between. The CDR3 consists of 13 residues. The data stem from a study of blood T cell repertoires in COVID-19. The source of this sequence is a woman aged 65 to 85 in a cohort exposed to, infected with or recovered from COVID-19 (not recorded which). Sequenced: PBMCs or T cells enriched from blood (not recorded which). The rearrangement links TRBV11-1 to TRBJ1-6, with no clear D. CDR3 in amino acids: CASTAGTGSPLHF. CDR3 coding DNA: TGTGCCAGCACTGCGGGTACCGGTTCACCCCTCCACTTT.